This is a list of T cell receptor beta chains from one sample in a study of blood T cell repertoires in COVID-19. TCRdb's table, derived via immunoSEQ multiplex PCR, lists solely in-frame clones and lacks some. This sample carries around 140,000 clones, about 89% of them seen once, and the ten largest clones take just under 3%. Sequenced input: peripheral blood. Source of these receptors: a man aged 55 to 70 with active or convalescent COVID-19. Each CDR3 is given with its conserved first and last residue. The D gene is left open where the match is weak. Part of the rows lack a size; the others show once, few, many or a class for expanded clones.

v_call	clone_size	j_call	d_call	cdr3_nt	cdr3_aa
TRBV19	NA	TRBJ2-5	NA	TGTGCCAGTAGTACGACGGCGGGGACCCAGTACTTC	CASSTTAGTQYF
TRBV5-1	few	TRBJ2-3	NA	TGCGCCAGCAGTTCCGGACTTTCAGTCGCCAATCTAGATACGCAGTATTTT	CASSSGLSVANLDTQYF
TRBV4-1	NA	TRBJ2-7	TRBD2	TGCGCCAGCAGCCACCTTAGGGGACTAGCGGGATCTGGGGAGCAGTACTTC	CASSHLRGLAGSGEQYF
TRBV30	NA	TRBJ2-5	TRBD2	TGTGCCTGGAGTGTGGGACTAGCGGGGGGCCCCGAGACCCAGTACTTC	CAWSVGLAGGPETQYF
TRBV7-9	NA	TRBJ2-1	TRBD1	TGTGCCAGCAGCTCGGCGGGACAGGGCTTACGTGAGCAGTTCTTC	CASSSAGQGLREQFF
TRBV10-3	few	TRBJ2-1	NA	TGTGCCATCAGTGAGATAGCTCGTGAGCAGTTCTTC	CAISEIAREQFF
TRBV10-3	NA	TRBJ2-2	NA	TGTGCCATCAGCCTCGGCGGGGTCCCCACCGGGGAGCTGTTTTTT	CAISLGGVPTGELFF
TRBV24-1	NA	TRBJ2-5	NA	TGTGCCACCAGTGACTCCCAGGGGCGTCAAGAGACCCAGTACTTC	CATSDSQGRQETQYF
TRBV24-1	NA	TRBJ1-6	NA	TGTGCCACCAGTGAGCGGCACTTACATAATTCACCCCTCCACTTT	CATSERHLHNSPLHF
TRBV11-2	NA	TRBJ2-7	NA	TGTGCCAGCCGGAAACCAGGGTCCTACGAGCAGTACTTC	CASRKPGSYEQYF
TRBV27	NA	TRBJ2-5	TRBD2	TGTGCCAGCAGGATGACTAGCGGGACTGGGTTTGGGGGGACCCAGTACTTC	CASRMTSGTGFGGTQYF
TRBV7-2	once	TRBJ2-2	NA	TGTGCCAGCACCCCTATCGCGGCGAACACCGGGGAGCTGTTTTTT	CASTPIAANTGELFF
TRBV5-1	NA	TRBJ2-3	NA	TGCGCCAGCAGCTTGTCGGTAGCCGGCGGCACAGATACGCAGTATTTT	CASSLSVAGGTDTQYF
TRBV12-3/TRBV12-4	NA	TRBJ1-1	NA	TGTGCCAGCAGTCTGGGACAATCTGAAGCTTTCTTT	CASSLGQSEAFF
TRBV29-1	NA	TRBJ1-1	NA	TGCAGCGTTGAAACCGACAGACTTTACACTGAAGCTTTCTTT	CSVETDRLYTEAFF
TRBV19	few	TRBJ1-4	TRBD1	TGTGCCAGTACCTCGGACAGGGCGGGCGAAAAACTGTTTTTT	CASTSDRAGEKLFF
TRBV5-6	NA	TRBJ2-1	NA	TGTGCCAGCAGCTTGGACGTCGGAGAGAACAATGAGCAGTTCTTC	CASSLDVGENNEQFF
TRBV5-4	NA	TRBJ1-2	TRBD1	TGTGCCAGCAGCTTGGCCCTTGACAGGGGGCCCTATGGCTACACCTTC	CASSLALDRGPYGYTF
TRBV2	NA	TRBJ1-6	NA	TGTGCCAGCAGTGTCACAGGGAGCTCCTATAATTCACCCCTCCACTTT	CASSVTGSSYNSPLHF
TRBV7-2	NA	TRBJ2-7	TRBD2	TGTGCCAGCAGCTTTAGGACTAGCGGATCCTACGAGCAGTACTTC	CASSFRTSGSYEQYF
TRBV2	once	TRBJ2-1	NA	TGTGCCAGCAGTGAAGCGAGCGGCGGTGAGCAGTTCTTC	CASSEASGGEQFF
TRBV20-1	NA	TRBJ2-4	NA	TGCAGTGCTAGGCAGAGGGCGGGCCAGTACTTC	CSARQRAGQYF
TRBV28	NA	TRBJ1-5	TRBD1	TGTGCCAGCAGACCTGACAGGGTGGATCAGCCCCAGCATTTT	CASRPDRVDQPQHF
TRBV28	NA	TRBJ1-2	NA	TGTGCCAGCAGGGGGAGGAAGGGCCCGAAGGGAGGCTACACCTTC	CASRGRKGPKGGYTF
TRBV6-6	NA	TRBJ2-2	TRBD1	TGTGCCAGCAGTGCACCCGGGACAGGGGGAACCGGGGAGCTGTTTTTT	CASSAPGTGGTGELFF
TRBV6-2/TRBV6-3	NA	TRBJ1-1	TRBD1	TGTGCCAGCAGTTCACACAGGGGGCGCGTTGACACTGAAGCTTTCTTT	CASSSHRGRVDTEAFF
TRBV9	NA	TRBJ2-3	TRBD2	TGTACCAGCAGCGTAGAGGCGGGGGGAAACACAGATACGCAGTATTTT	CTSSVEAGGNTDTQYF
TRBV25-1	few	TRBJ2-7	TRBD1	TGTGCCAGCAGTGAAGGTCATAACAGGGGGCGCTACGAGCAGTACTTC	CASSEGHNRGRYEQYF
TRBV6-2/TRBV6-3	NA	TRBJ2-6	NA	TGTGCCAGCAGCCAGGGGAATGGGGCCAACGTCCTGACTTTC	CASSQGNGANVLTF
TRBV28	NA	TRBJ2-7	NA	TGTGCCAGCAGTATCAACTACGAGCAGTACTTC	CASSINYEQYF
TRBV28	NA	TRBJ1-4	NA	TGTGCCAGCAGTTTACAGGGTAATGGGGAAAAACTGTTTTTT	CASSLQGNGEKLFF
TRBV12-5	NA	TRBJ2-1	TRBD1	TGTGCTAGTGGTTGGGACAGGGAGCAGTTCTTC	CASGWDREQFF
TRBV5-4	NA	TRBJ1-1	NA	TGTGCCAGCTCGTTGCGGGACACTGAAGCTTTCTTT	CASSLRDTEAFF
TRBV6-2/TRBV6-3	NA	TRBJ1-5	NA	TGTGCCAGCAGCCCCCAGGGTGTAAACAATCAGCCCCAGCATTTT	CASSPQGVNNQPQHF
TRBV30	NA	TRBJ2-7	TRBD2	TGTGCCTGGAGTGTCAGTAGCGGGGGAACCTACGAGCAGTACTTC	CAWSVSSGGTYEQYF
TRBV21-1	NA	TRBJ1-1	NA	TGTGCCAGCCCCAACGGGGTATCGACTGAAGCTTTCTTT	CASPNGVSTEAFF
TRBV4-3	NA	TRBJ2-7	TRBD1	TGCGCCAGCAGCCAAGATCAGGGGACAGGGGGCTACGAGCAGTACTTC	CASSQDQGTGGYEQYF
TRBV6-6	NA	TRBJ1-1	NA	TGTGCCAGCAGGGTAGGACCGGGGGGACTTGACACTGAAGCTTTCTTT	CASRVGPGGLDTEAFF
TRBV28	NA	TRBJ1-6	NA	TGTGCCAGCAGTTTTGTGGGGCCCTATAATTCACCCCTCCACTTT	CASSFVGPYNSPLHF
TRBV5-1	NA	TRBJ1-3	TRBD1	TGCGCCAGCAGCTTGGGGGACAGCTCTGGAAACACCATATATTTT	CASSLGDSSGNTIYF
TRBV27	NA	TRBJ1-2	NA	TGTGCCAGCAGTCCGTTAGGCAGGAACTATGGCTACACCTTC	CASSPLGRNYGYTF
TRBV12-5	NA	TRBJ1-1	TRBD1	TGTGCTAGTGGTTTGGCAGCGGACAGGGATGAAGCTTTCTTT	CASGLAADRDEAFF
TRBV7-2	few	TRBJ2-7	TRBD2	TGTGCCAGCAGCTTAGCGACTAGCGGCAGAGCCTACGAGCAGTACTTC	CASSLATSGRAYEQYF
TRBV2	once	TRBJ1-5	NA	TGTGCCAGCACCAAGCAGGGGAAGGGACAGCCCCAGCATTTT	CASTKQGKGQPQHF
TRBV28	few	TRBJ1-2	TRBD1	TGTGCCAGCAGTGACGGACAGGGGGGTTTTGGCTACACCTTC	CASSDGQGGFGYTF
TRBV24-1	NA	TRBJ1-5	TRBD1	TGTGCCACCAGTGAACCAGGGGGCGAAGATCAGCCCCAGCATTTT	CATSEPGGEDQPQHF
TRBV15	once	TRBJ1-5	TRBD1	TGTGCCACCAGAAGAGAGACAGGGACTCAGCCCCAGCATTTT	CATRRETGTQPQHF
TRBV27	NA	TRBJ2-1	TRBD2	TGTGCCAGCAGTATGGGACTAGCGGTCAATGAGCAGTTCTTC	CASSMGLAVNEQFF
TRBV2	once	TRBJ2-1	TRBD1	TGTGCCAGCGGGAACAGGGGGTCCTACAATGAGCAGTTCTTC	CASGNRGSYNEQFF